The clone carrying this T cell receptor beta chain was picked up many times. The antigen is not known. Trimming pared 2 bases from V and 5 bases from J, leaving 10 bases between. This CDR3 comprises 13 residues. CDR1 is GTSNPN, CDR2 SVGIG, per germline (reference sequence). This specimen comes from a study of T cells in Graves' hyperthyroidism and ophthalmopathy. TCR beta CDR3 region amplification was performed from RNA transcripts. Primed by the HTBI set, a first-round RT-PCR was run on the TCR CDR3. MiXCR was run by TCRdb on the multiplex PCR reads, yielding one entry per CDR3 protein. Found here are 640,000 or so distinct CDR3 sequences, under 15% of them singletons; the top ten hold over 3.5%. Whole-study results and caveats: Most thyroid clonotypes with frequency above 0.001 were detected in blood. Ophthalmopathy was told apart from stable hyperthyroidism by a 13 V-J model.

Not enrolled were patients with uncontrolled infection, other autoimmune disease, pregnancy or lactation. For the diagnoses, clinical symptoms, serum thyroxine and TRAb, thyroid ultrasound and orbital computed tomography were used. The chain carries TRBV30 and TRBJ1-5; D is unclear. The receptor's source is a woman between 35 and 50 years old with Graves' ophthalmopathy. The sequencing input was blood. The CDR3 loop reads CAWSRNGDQPQHF. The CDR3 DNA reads TGTGCCTGGAGTCGGAACGGTGATCAGCCCCAGCATTTT.